The 14 T cell receptor beta chains in this list originate from one sample, sequenced in a study of blood T cell repertoires in COVID-19. Libraries were prepared by immunoSEQ multiplex PCR; TCRdb keeps only in-frame clonotypes and omits some of them. Among around 200,000 clones listed, approximately 83% were seen once. The sample comprised peripheral blood. The origin of the receptors is a man aged 50 to 60 with active or convalescent COVID-19.

This sequence joins TRBV14 and TRBJ2-7; D possibly corresponds to TRBD2 (6 bases). This CDR3 region has 16 residues. The V end was cut by 1 base, the J end by 2 bases, with 15 bases between. Germline-derived CDR1 and CDR2 are SGHDN and FVKESK. CDR3 loop: CASSQVKGGSTYEQYF. The CDR3 DNA sequence: TGTGCCAGCAGCCAAGTAAAAGGAGGGAGCACCTACGAGCAGTACTTC.

This clone was detected only once. The V and J genes are TRBV7-2 and TRBJ2-3; 12 bases line up with TRBD2. The CDR3 is 16 residues long. Looked up from germline, CDR1 is SGHTA and CDR2 is FQGNSA. V shed 5 bases and J 4 bases; nucleotides not matched to a gene: 7. This CDR3 is CASSPGLAGSSDTQYF. In DNA form, the CDR3 reads TGTGCCAGCAGCCCAGGACTAGCGGGGAGTTCAGATACGCAGTATTTT.

The J gene is TRBJ2-1, the V gene TRBV6-5; 11 nucleotides align to TRBD2. This CDR3 is built from 14 residues. J was trimmed by 4 bases and V by 9 bases; bases with no gene match: 5. Germline lookup yields CDR1 MNHEY and CDR2 SVGAGI. In DNA, the CDR3 is TGTGCCAGTAAAGCTAGCGGGGGGTACAATGAGCAGTTCTTC. Its translation is CASKASGGYNEQFF.

This clone was counted a single time. The chain combines TRBV7-8 with TRBJ1-3, with unresolved D. The CDR3 has 14 residues. Trimming shortened V by 8 bases and J by 9 bases, and 20 bases separated the two germline ends. In germline, CDR1 is SGHVS, CDR2 FQNEAQ. CDR3 sequence: CASGRGSGEVTIYF. CDR3 sequence (DNA): TGTGCCAGCGGTCGTGGTAGTGGCGAGGTCACCATATATTTT.

The chain uses TRBV4-2 and TRBJ1-2; 9 nucleotides match TRBD1. Germline CDR1 and CDR2: LGHNA and YNFKEQ. CDR3 length equals 15 residues. After removal of 1 base from V and 3 bases from J, the junction contained 3 bases not matched to a gene. Here the CDR3 DNA reads TGTGCCAGCAGCCAAGGACAGGGGGGTGACTATGGCTACACCTTC. Protein: CASSQGQGGDYGYTF.

The V gene is TRBV27, the J gene TRBJ1-4, with 9 bases identical to TRBD1. Germline loops: CDR1 MNHEY, CDR2 SMNVEV (reference sequence). This CDR3 spans 14 amino acids. The J segment lost 7 bases and the V segment lost 3 bases, leaving 3 bases of the junction unmatched. The CDR3 sequence: CASSFRDRAEKLFF. The CDR3 nucleotides read TGTGCCAGCAGTTTTCGGGACAGGGCTGAAAAACTGTTTTTT.

This chain joins TRBV29-1 and TRBJ1-3, with 7 bases fitting TRBD1. The germline gives CDR1 SQVTM, CDR2 ANQGSEA. J was trimmed by 3 bases and V by 4 bases; bases with no gene match: 3. CDR3 length equals 13 residues. CDR3 DNA sequence: TGCAGCGTTGGACAGGGAGGTGGAAACACCATATATTTT. Translation gives CSVGQGGGNTIYF.

The chain has TRBV7-9 and TRBJ2-7; D gene uncertain. The CDR3 totals 14 residues. Germline lookup yields CDR1 SEHNR and CDR2 FQNEAQ (reference sequence). Trimming shortened V by 5 bases and J by 2 bases, and 13 bases separated the two germline ends. The CDR3 region has the DNA TGTGCCAGCAGCCTTGCAGTATACCCCTACGAGCAGTACTTC. The encoded protein is CASSLAVYPYEQYF.

The chain employs TRBV10-1 and TRBJ1-2, with D perhaps matching TRBD1 (6 bases). This CDR3 is built from 13 residues. Trimming cost V 6 bases and J 2 bases, with 10 bases left between them. CDR1 is WNHNN and CDR2 is SYGVQD in the germline V gene (reference sequence). The CDR3 loop is CASRLDRNYGYTF. The CDR3 DNA sequence: TGCGCCAGCAGGCTAGACAGGAACTATGGCTACACCTTC.

This clone has a handful of counts. The chain joins TRBV7-2 to TRBJ1-2, with D possibly being TRBD1 (6 bases). This CDR3 is built from 15 residues. The germline V and J ends were trimmed by 5 bases and 3 bases, with 16 bases remaining between them. CDR1 and CDR2 (germline): SGHTA, FQGNSA. CDR3 amino acids: CASSLGAGVHYGYTF. Here the CDR3 DNA reads TGTGCCAGCAGCCTAGGGGCAGGGGTACACTATGGCTACACCTTC.

CDR3 sequence (DNA): TGTGCCAGTAGTAACACAGGGGGCGGTCAGCCCCAGCATTTT. Translation gives CASSNTGGGQPQHF. J is TRBJ1-5 and V is TRBV19; 9 bases are shared with TRBD1. Germline CDR1 is LNHDA and CDR2 is SQIVND (reference sequence). The CDR3 sequence is 14 residues long. Trimming cost V 4 bases and J 6 bases; bases outside gene matches: 4.

V usage is TRBV18 and J usage is TRBJ2-2, with a possible D match to TRBD1 (6 bases). V lost 3 bases and J 1 base, leaving 12 bases between the germline ends. CDR3 length equals 16 residues. Germline assignment: CDR1 KGHSH and CDR2 LQKENI. CDR3 residues: CASSPGTGRNTGELFF. The CDR3, as DNA: TGTGCCAGCTCACCGGGCACAGGGAGGAACACCGGGGAGCTGTTTTTT.

In its sample, this clone was seen once. The CDR3 sequence is CASRTRDSPYEQYF. As DNA, the CDR3 is TGTGCCAGCAGAACAAGGGACAGCCCCTACGAGCAGTACTTC. The chain employs TRBV5-6 and TRBJ2-7; 7 nucleotides agree with TRBD1. Trimming cost V 5 bases and J 2 bases; bases outside gene matches: 7. The CDR3 covers 14 residues. Germline CDR1 and CDR2: SGHDT and YYEEEE.

The chain has TRBV19 and TRBJ1-2; TRBD1 matches 7 bases. Germline CDR1 LNHDA, CDR2 SQIVND (reference sequence). The V segment lost 5 bases and the J segment 6 bases; nucleotides outside the gene matches: 6. CDR3 length equals 13 residues. Written as DNA, the CDR3 is TGTGCCAGTAGTGTCCGAGGACAGGATGGCTACACCTTC. Its translation is CASSVRGQDGYTF.